A single sample gave rise to the 29 T cell receptor beta chains below, sequenced in a study of radiotherapy plus CTLA-4 blockade in lung cancer. The table came from immunoSEQ multiplex PCR; TCRdb's copy has only in-frame clones and leaves some out. The repertoire consists of more than 50,000 clones, with more than 70% occurring once and the leading ten covering 2.9%. The sample consisted of peripheral blood, taken from a patient treated with radiotherapy plus ipilimumab. All receptors derive from a human donor with non-small cell lung cancer who had a complete response to radiotherapy plus ipilimumab.

This sequence joins TRBV27 and TRBJ1-1; 7 nucleotides line up with TRBD1. Germline V lookup: CDR1 MNHEY, CDR2 SMNVEV (reference sequence). The CDR3 runs 17 residues. V shed 1 base and J 4 bases; nucleotides not matched to a gene: 12. CDR3 sequence: CASSLYAPIGTATEAFF. The CDR3 DNA sequence: TGTGCCAGCAGTTTATACGCCCCTATCGGGACAGCCACTGAAGCTTTCTTT.

The chain combines TRBV5-1 with TRBJ2-7; D perhaps matches TRBD2 (6 bases). CDR1 and CDR2 (germline): SGHRS, YFSETQ. The ends were cut back, 0 bases at V and 3 bases at J, with 16 bases in the middle. CDR3 size: 16 residues. CDR3 loop: CASSLGGGFGSYEQYF. The CDR3 bases are TGCGCCAGCAGCTTGGGGGGAGGTTTCGGGAGCTACGAGCAGTACTTC.

This chain links TRBV28 with TRBJ1-5; 9 nucleotides line up with TRBD1. CDR1 is MDHEN, CDR2 SYDVKM, per germline. This CDR3 has 13 amino acids. V shed 9 bases and J 6 bases; nucleotides not matched to a gene: 6. The CDR3 loop reads CASTTGGTQPQHF. The CDR3 DNA reads as TGTGCCAGTACGACAGGGGGGACTCAGCCCCAGCATTTT.

In this sample, this clone turned up once. The chain links TRBV11-2 to TRBJ2-1; 9 bases fit TRBD2. This CDR3 contains 15 residues. Per germline, CDR1 SGHAT and CDR2 FQNNGV. The trim removed 2 bases at V and 7 bases at J, leaving 6 bases unmatched. The CDR3 spells CASSLWREGPNEQFF. The CDR3 region has the DNA TGTGCCAGCAGCTTATGGCGGGAGGGCCCTAATGAGCAGTTCTTC.

This rearrangement joins TRBV18 to TRBJ1-1; perhaps TRBD1 as D (5 bases). Germline V gene sequence: CDR1 KGHSH, CDR2 LQKENI. Trimming stripped 1 base from V and 3 bases from J, with 12 bases between. This CDR3 region has 15 residues. DNA of the CDR3: TGTGCCAGCTCACCACGGGGGGGAGTTGACACTGAAGCTTTCTTT. Encoded protein: CASSPRGGVDTEAFF.

Points on this clone: One junction end disagrees with the germline gene, perhaps due to a read error. The rearrangement uses TRBV20-1 and TRBJ2-5; D is uncertain. The CDR3 has 11 amino acids. Germline assignment: CDR1 DFQATT and CDR2 SNEGSKA (reference sequence). The CDR3 loop reads CSASEGVRRDF. As DNA, the CDR3 is TGCAGTGCTAGCGAAGGCGTCCGTCGGGACTTC.

The rearrangement links TRBV13 to TRBJ1-3; D might be TRBD1 (5 bases). Germline CDR1 reads PRHDT; CDR2 reads FYEKMQ (reference sequence). The V end was cut by 5 bases, the J end by 2 bases, with 13 bases between. There are 15 residues in the CDR3. The CDR3 coding sequence is TGTGCCAGCAGCATCGGGACTGTGACTGGAAACACCATATATTTT. This gives the protein CASSIGTVTGNTIYF.

This clone showed up just a few times. The rearrangement uses TRBV7-6 and TRBJ2-3; tentative D call: TRBD2 (5 bases). The CDR3 contains 15 residues. Germline-derived CDR1 and CDR2 are SGHVS and FNYEAQ. V lost 5 bases to trimming and J lost 5 bases, with 17 bases between them. The CDR3 spells CASSPGPSGLDTQYF. In DNA, the CDR3 is TGTGCCAGCAGCCCCGGGCCCAGCGGCCTAGATACGCAGTATTTT.

This chain joins TRBV27 and TRBJ2-7; 8 nucleotides match TRBD1. This CDR3 has 13 amino acids. Germline V gene data show CDR1 as MNHEY and CDR2 as SMNVEV (reference sequence). V shed 6 bases and J 2 bases; nucleotides not matched to a gene: 3. DNA of the CDR3: TGTGCCAGCAGGCCGACAGGGGCCTACGAGCAGTACTTC. It yields the protein CASRPTGAYEQYF.

This chain links TRBV21-1 with TRBJ2-3; no DNA check was done on the table's D call, TRBD2. TRBV21-1 is a pseudogene segment. This CDR3 contains 20 residues. CDR3 DNA sequence: TGTGCCAGCAGCCCAACGGGCGGGACTAGCGGGAGGCTCCGGTTAGATACGCAGTATTTT. It yields the protein CASSPTGGTSGRLRLDTQYF.

The rearrangement links TRBV7-9 to TRBJ1-1, with unresolved D. The CDR3 length is 15 residues. Per the germline V gene, CDR1 is SEHNR and CDR2 is FQNEAQ (reference sequence). V was pared by 2 bases and J by 0 bases, with 10 bases between. CDR3 protein: CASSLSRWLNTEAFF. CDR3 bases: TGTGCCAGCAGCTTATCGAGGTGGCTGAACACTGAAGCTTTCTTT.

This sequence joins TRBV23-1 and TRBJ2-3; 9 bases align to TRBD1. TRBV23-1 is labeled an ORF, and its function is uncertain. The CDR3 consists of 14 residues. Unmatched junction bases numbered 5, after V lost 6 bases and J lost 4 bases. The CDR3 region is CASSWTGVADTQYF. The CDR3 DNA reads TGCGCCAGCAGCTGGACAGGGGTGGCAGATACGCAGTATTTT.

The CDR3 region is CASSLGTGVNQPQHF. The CDR3 nucleotides read TGTGCCAGCAGCCTCGGGACAGGGGTGAATCAGCCCCAGCATTTT. This chain uses TRBV6-5 with TRBJ1-5; 10 bases map to TRBD1. Germline CDR1 is MNHEY and CDR2 is SVGAGI. J was trimmed by 4 bases and V by 6 bases; bases with no gene match: 6. This CDR3 is 15 amino acids long.

The V and J genes are TRBV30 and TRBJ2-7; a possible D gene is TRBD2 (6 bases). The CDR3 contains 14 residues. Trimming took off 0 bases at V and 1 base at J, with 10 bases between the two ends. Germline lookup yields CDR1 GTSNPN and CDR2 SVGIG (reference sequence). The CDR3 DNA sequence: TGTGCCTGGAGTGTAGGGGCGGGGTCCTACGAGCAGTACTTC. It specifies CAWSVGAGSYEQYF.

V is TRBV5-4 and J is TRBJ2-7; TRBD2 aligns across 8 bases. V lost 4 bases and J lost 2; bases outside the gene matches: 11. The CDR3 covers 16 residues. Per the germline V gene, CDR1 is SGHNT and CDR2 is YYREEE (reference sequence). The CDR3 DNA reads as TGTGCCAGCAGCCAGGCCACAGCGGGAGTGACCTACGAGCAGTACTTC. Translating it yields CASSQATAGVTYEQYF. The whole variable domain, filled in from reference TRBV5-4 and TRBJ2-7, reads ETGVTQSPTHLIKTRGQQVTLRCSSQSGHNTVSWYQQALGQGPQFIFQYYREEENGRGNFPPRFSGLQFPNYSSELNVNALELDDSALYLCASSQATAGVTYEQYFGPGTRLTVT.

The rearrangement links TRBV18 to TRBJ1-1; D perhaps matches TRBD1 (5 bases). Germline V lookup: CDR1 KGHSH, CDR2 LQKENI. The V and J ends lost 1 base and 5 bases respectively, with 14 bases between them. The CDR3 length is 15 residues. The CDR3 reads CASSPLPGRFTEAFF. Here the CDR3 DNA reads TGTGCCAGCTCACCACTGCCAGGGCGTTTTACTGAAGCTTTCTTT.

The V and J genes are TRBV7-2 and TRBJ2-2; tentatively, D is TRBD1 (6 bases). The CDR3 spans 16 residues. The V end lost 1 base, the J end lost 2 bases, and 11 bases lay between the germline ends. CDR1 and CDR2 from the germline V gene are SGHTA and FQGNSA. This CDR3 reads CASSLDRTVNTGELFF. The CDR3 DNA reads as TGTGCCAGCAGCTTAGATAGGACAGTTAACACCGGGGAGCTGTTTTTT.

The V call is TRBV28, the J call TRBJ1-1; the D is unclear. The CDR3 sequence is 14 residues long. Trimming pared 6 bases from V and 4 bases from J, leaving 15 bases between. Germline assignment: CDR1 MDHEN and CDR2 SYDVKM. CDR3 in DNA: TGTGCCAGCAGCTCCGAGGGTTCTGCCACTGAAGCTTTCTTT. Protein: CASSSEGSATEAFF.

This chain joins TRBV25-1 and TRBJ1-1, with 9 positions matching TRBD1. This CDR3 spans 14 amino acids. V shed 2 bases, J shed 3 bases, and the junction held 1 base outside the gene matches. Germline assignment: CDR1 MGHDK and CDR2 SYGVNS. CDR3 sequence (DNA): TGTGCCAGCAGTGAAGGGACAGGGCACACTGAAGCTTTCTTT. Amino acids: CASSEGTGHTEAFF.

This chain joins TRBV28 and TRBJ1-5, with 7 bases identical to TRBD1. The trim removed 5 bases at V and 4 bases at J, leaving 8 bases unmatched. The germline V gene has CDR1 MDHEN and CDR2 SYDVKM. This CDR3 spans 15 amino acids. The CDR3 reads CASSQGGSANQPQHF. As DNA, the CDR3 is TGTGCCAGCAGTCAGGGGGGTTCCGCGAATCAGCCCCAGCATTTT. The variable domain in full, completed from reference TRBV28 and TRBJ1-5, reads DVKVTQSSRYLVKRTGEKVFLECVQDMDHENMFWYRQDPGLGLRLIYFSYDVKMKEKGDIPEGYSVSREKKERFSLILESASTNQTSMYLCASSQGGSANQPQHFGDGTRLSIL.

This chain uses TRBV7-9 with TRBJ2-7; D possibly corresponds to TRBD1 (6 bases). The length of the CDR3 is 15 residues. Germline V gene sequence: CDR1 SEHNR, CDR2 FQNEAQ (reference sequence). V shed 0 bases and J shed 0 bases, with 9 bases lying between them. This chain's CDR3 is CASSLAGQPSYEQYF. The CDR3 DNA follows: TGTGCCAGCAGCTTAGCTGGACAGCCCTCCTACGAGCAGTACTTC.

The gene calls are TRBV5-6 and TRBJ1-4; 7 nucleotides align to TRBD1. V was pared by 3 bases and J by 0 bases, with 2 bases of the junction left unmatched. The CDR3 length is 15 residues. CDR1 and CDR2 (germline): SGHDT, YYEEEE. CDR3 loop: CASSWTGTTNEKLFF. The CDR3 DNA sequence: TGTGCCAGCAGCTGGACAGGAACAACTAATGAAAAACTGTTTTTT.

This chain links TRBV19 with TRBJ2-2, with D possibly TRBD2 on 7 matching bases. The CDR3 is made up of 16 amino acids. The V end was cut by 5 bases, the J end by 4 bases, with 17 bases between. Germline loops: CDR1 LNHDA, CDR2 SQIVND (reference sequence). The CDR3 sequence: CASSVPGGGGTGELFF. The CDR3 coding sequence is TGTGCCAGTAGTGTGCCCGGAGGGGGGGGCACCGGGGAGCTGTTTTTT.

This chain joins TRBV5-4 and TRBJ1-1; 11 bases match TRBD1. V lost 5 bases and J lost 6; bases outside the gene matches: 3. The CDR3 loop spans 13 amino acids. The germline V gene encodes CDR1 SGHNT and CDR2 YYREEE (reference sequence). The DNA for the CDR3 is TGTGCCAGCAGGTGGACAGGGGGCCCTGAAGCTTTCTTT. Encoded protein: CASRWTGGPEAFF. Drawing the rest from reference TRBV5-4 and TRBJ1-1, the complete variable domain is ETGVTQSPTHLIKTRGQQVTLRCSSQSGHNTVSWYQQALGQGPQFIFQYYREEENGRGNFPPRFSGLQFPNYSSELNVNALELDDSALYLCASRWTGGPEAFFGQGTRLTVV.

V is TRBV28 and J is TRBJ2-7; D is undetermined. The V and J ends lost 5 bases and 2 bases respectively, with 10 bases between them. The CDR3 consists of 13 residues. From germline, CDR1 is MDHEN and CDR2 SYDVKM. This chain's CDR3 is CASSIQRTYEQYF. In DNA form, the CDR3 reads TGTGCCAGCAGTATACAGAGAACCTACGAGCAGTACTTC.

This chain joins TRBV18 and TRBJ2-3, with D perhaps matching TRBD1 (6 bases). The V end was cut by 4 bases, the J end by 4 bases, with 9 bases between. The germline gives CDR1 KGHSH, CDR2 LQKENI. The CDR3 covers 13 residues. CDR3 bases: TGTGCCAGCTCACGGACAGAGGCAGATACGCAGTATTTT. Translation: CASSRTEADTQYF.

The chain combines TRBV20-1 with TRBJ1-2; a weak D match, TRBD1 (5 bases). Germline loops: CDR1 DFQATT, CDR2 SNEGSKA (reference sequence). This CDR3 is 11 amino acids long. This CDR3 is CATGRNYGYTF. The CDR3 DNA reads as TGCGCAACAGGACGCAACTATGGCTACACCTTC.

The chain joins TRBV27 to TRBJ1-5; no definite D call. The CDR3 sequence is 13 residues long. Germline V lookup: CDR1 MNHEY, CDR2 SMNVEV (reference sequence). V lost 1 base and J lost 6, with 7 bases in between. The CDR3 DNA reads TGTGCCAGCAGTTTATATGGGAGTCAGCCCCAGCATTTT. Protein: CASSLYGSQPQHF.

The gene calls are TRBV7-9 and TRBJ2-7, with 7 bases that match TRBD1. The CDR3 totals 12 residues. Trimming removed 8 bases from V and 9 bases from J; junction bases left unmatched: 10. Germline CDR1 is SEHNR and CDR2 is FQNEAQ (reference sequence). DNA of the CDR3: TGTGCCAGCGGGCAGGGGGTTCTTGGGCAGTACTTC. Protein product: CASGQGVLGQYF. The full variable domain, completed using reference TRBV7-9 and TRBJ2-7, is DTGVSQNPRHKITKRGQNVTFRCDPISEHNRLYWYRQTLGQGPEFLTYFQNEAQLEKSRLLSDRFSAERPKGSFSTLEIQRTEQGDSAMYLCASGQGVLGQYFGPGTRLTVT.